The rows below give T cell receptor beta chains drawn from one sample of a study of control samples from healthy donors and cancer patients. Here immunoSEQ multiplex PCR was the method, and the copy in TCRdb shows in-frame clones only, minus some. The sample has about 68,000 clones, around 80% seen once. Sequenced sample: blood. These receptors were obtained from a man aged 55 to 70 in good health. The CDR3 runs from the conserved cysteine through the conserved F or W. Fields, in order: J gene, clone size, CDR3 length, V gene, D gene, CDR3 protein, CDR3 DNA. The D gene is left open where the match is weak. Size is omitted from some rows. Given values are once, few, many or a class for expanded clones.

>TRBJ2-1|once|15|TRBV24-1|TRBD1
CATSDLPDRGNEQFF
TGTGCCACCAGTGATTTGCCGGACAGGGGAAATGAGCAGTTCTTC
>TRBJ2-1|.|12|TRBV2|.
CASSDGLVYLFF
TGTGCCAGCAGTGATGGACTCGTTTATCTGTTCTTC
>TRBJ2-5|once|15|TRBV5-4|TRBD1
CASSLGRGYQETQYF
TGTGCCAGCAGCTTGGGCAGGGGGTACCAAGAGACCCAGTACTTC
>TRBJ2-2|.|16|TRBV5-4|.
CASSLSAREATGELFF
TGTGCCAGCAGCTTGTCCGCCAGGGAGGCCACCGGGGAGCTGTTTTTT
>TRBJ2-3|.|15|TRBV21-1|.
CASSNSGREADTQYF
TGTGCCAGCAGCAATAGCGGGAGGGAGGCAGATACGCAGTATTTT
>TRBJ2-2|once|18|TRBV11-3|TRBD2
CASSFGAGVLGNTGELFF
TGTGCCAGCAGCTTCGGAGCGGGAGTTTTAGGGAACACCGGGGAGCTGTTTTTT
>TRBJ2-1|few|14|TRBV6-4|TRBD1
CASSADRGLGEQFF
TGTGCCAGCAGTGCGGACAGGGGGCTGGGTGAGCAGTTCTTC
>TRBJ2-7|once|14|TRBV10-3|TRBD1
CAISESGQGGEQYF
TGTGCCATCAGTGAGTCAGGACAGGGTGGCGAGCAGTACTTC
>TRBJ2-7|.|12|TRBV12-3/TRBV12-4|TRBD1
CASSLDRYEQYF
TGTGCCAGCAGTTTGGACAGGTACGAGCAGTACTTC
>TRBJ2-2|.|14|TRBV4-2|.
CASSPRGGTGELFF
TGTGCCAGCAGCCCGCGAGGAGGGACCGGGGAGCTGTTTTTT
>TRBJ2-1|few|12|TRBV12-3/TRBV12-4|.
CASSDPGAEQFF
TGTGCCAGCAGTGACCCGGGCGCTGAGCAGTTCTTC
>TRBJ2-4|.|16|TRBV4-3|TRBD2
CASSPLAGGAKNIQYF
TGCGCCAGCAGCCCTCTAGCGGGAGGAGCCAAAAACATTCAGTACTTC
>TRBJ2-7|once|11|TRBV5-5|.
CASSSPYEQYF
TGTGCCAGCAGCTCCCCCTACGAGCAGTACTTC
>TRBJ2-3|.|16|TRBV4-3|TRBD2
CASSQGHSGRADTQYF
TGCGCCAGCAGCCAAGGCCATAGCGGGAGGGCAGATACGCAGTATTTT
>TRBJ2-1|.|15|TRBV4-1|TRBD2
CASSQGLAGVHEQFF
TGCGCCAGCAGCCAGGGACTAGCGGGAGTTCATGAGCAGTTCTTC
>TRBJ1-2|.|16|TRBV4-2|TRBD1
CASSQDRRGRDYGYTF
TGTGCCAGCAGCCAAGATCGCAGGGGGCGGGACTATGGCTACACCTTC
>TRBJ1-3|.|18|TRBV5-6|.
CASRRGDLVLSSGNTIYF
TGTGCCAGCCGCCGAGGGGATCTCGTGCTCAGCTCTGGAAACACCATATATTTT
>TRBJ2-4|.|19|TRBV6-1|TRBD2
CASSEDPSGRALAKNIQYF
TGTGCCAGCAGTGAAGACCCTAGCGGGAGGGCCTTGGCCAAAAACATTCAGTACTTC
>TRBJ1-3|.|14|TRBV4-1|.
CASSPVFPGNTIYF
TGCGCCAGCAGCCCGGTCTTCCCTGGAAACACCATATATTTT
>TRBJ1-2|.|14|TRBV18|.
CASSPKTPAGGYTF
TGTGCCAGCTCACCCAAAACCCCCGCGGGGGGCTACACCTTC
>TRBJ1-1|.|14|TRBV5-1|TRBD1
CASSSTGASTEAFF
TGCGCCAGCAGCTCGACAGGGGCTTCCACTGAAGCTTTCTTT
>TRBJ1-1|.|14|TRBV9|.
CASSVDSEATEAFF
TGTGCCAGCAGCGTAGATTCTGAGGCCACTGAAGCTTTCTTT
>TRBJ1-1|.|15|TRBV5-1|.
CASSPLPPMNTEAFF
TGCGCCAGCAGTCCCCTACCTCCGATGAACACTGAAGCTTTCTTT
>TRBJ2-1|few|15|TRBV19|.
CASSISAGSYNEQFF
TGTGCCAGTAGTATATCAGCGGGCTCCTACAATGAGCAGTTCTTC
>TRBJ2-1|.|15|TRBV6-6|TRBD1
CASSYTGQGKNEQFF
TGTGCCAGCAGTTACACGGGACAGGGAAAGAATGAGCAGTTCTTC
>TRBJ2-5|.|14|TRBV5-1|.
CASSFGPGGVTQYF
TGCGCCAGCAGCTTCGGTCCTGGGGGTGTGACCCAGTACTTC
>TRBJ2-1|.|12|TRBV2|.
CASSESDYGRFF
TGTGCCAGCAGTGAATCCGACTACGGCCGGTTCTTC
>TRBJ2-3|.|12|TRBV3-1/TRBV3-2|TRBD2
CASSRGGDTQYF
TGTGCCAGCAGCCGCGGGGGAGATACGCAGTATTTT
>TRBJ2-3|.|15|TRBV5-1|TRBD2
CASELGLADTDTQYF
TGCGCCAGCGAGTTGGGACTAGCGGACACAGATACGCAGTATTTT
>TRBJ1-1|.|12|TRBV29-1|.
CSGGRSGTEAFF
TGCAGCGGAGGTAGGTCTGGCACTGAAGCTTTCTTT
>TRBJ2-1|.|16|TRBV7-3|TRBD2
CASSLTLAGGYNEQFF
TGTGCCAGCAGCTTAACGCTAGCGGGAGGGTACAATGAGCAGTTCTTC
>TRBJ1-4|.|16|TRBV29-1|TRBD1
CSVEERGTGGSGKLFF
TGCAGCGTTGAAGAACGAGGGACAGGGGGTTCTGGAAAACTGTTTTTT
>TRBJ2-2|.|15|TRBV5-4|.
CASSSAGMSSGELFF
TGTGCCAGCAGCTCAGCAGGGATGTCATCCGGGGAGCTGTTTTTT
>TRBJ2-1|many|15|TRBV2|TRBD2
CASRDQRDSSNEQFF
TGTGCCAGCAGAGATCAGCGGGATAGCTCCAATGAGCAGTTCTTC
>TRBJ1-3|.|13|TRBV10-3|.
CAISEKAGNTIYF
TGTGCCATCAGTGAAAAAGCTGGAAACACCATATATTTT
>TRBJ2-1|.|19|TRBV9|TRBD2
CASSGTRESGRATHNEQFF
TGTGCCAGCAGCGGAACACGAGAGAGCGGGAGGGCCACCCACAATGAGCAGTTCTTC
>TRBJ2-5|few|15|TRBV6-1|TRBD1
CASSEVGGELETQYF
TGTGCCAGCAGTGAAGTAGGGGGCGAATTAGAGACCCAGTACTTC
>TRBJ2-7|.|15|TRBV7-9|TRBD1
CASSLVAGGSSEQYF
TGTGCCAGCAGCTTAGTGGCAGGGGGCTCAAGCGAGCAGTACTTC
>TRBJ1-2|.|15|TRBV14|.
CASSQDSWLENGYTF
TGTGCCAGCAGCCAAGACTCGTGGCTTGAAAATGGCTACACCTTC
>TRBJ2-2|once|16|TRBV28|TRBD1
CASIPTGVVNTGELFF
TGTGCCAGCATTCCGACAGGGGTCGTGAACACCGGGGAGCTGTTTTTT
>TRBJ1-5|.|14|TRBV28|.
CASSFLVGNQPQHF
TGTGCCAGCAGTTTTTTGGTTGGGAATCAGCCCCAGCATTTT
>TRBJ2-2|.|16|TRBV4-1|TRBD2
CASSPPSGRAWEELFF
TGCGCCAGCAGTCCTCCTAGCGGGAGGGCCTGGGAGGAGCTGTTTTTT